The next 31 T cell receptor beta chains were all read from a single sample in a study of CD8 T cell repertoires and HIV-1 epitope variants. These receptors' targets are unknown. The repertoire was sequenced with immunoSEQ multiplex PCR; TCRdb's copy has only in-frame clones and lacks some. The data contain 4,000 to 5,500 clones, less than 70% of them singletons. Sequencing was performed on cultured CD8+ T cells derived from PBMCs. The receptors stem from a male donor with HIV.

The gene calls are TRBV4-3 and TRBJ2-2; possible D gene TRBD1, 5 bases. The CDR3 is made up of 15 amino acids. The V gene lost 4 bases and the J gene lost 6 bases, with 15 bases spanning the gap. The germline CDR1 and CDR2 sequences are LGHNA and YSLEER. CDR3 DNA: TGCGCCAGCAGCCCCACAGGCCTAGGGGCCGGGGAGCTGTTTTTT. As protein: CASSPTGLGAGELFF.

CDR3 coding DNA: TGTGCCAGCAGTCCCGTTGGGTCTGACACCGGGGAGCTGTTTTTT. Protein: CASSPVGSDTGELFF. V usage is TRBV27 and J usage is TRBJ2-2; D gene uncertain. Germline CDR1 reads MNHEY; CDR2 reads SMNVEV (reference sequence). Trimming took 5 bases from V and 3 from J, leaving 13 bases between them. CDR3 length: 15 amino acids.

This clone has just a few counts. The rearrangement joins TRBV25-1 to TRBJ2-1; D is unclear. Trimming left V 5 bases short and J 9 bases short, with 8 bases between. There are 11 residues in the CDR3. Germline V gives CDR1 MGHDK, CDR2 SYGVNS. CDR3 sequence reads: CASSRLGEQFF. The CDR3 nucleotides read TGTGCCAGCAGTCGGCTCGGTGAGCAGTTCTTC.

This chain uses TRBV28 with TRBJ1-1, with D possibly matching TRBD1 (5 bases). Germline V lookup: CDR1 MDHEN, CDR2 SYDVKM. This CDR3 comprises 14 residues. V dropped 3 bases and J dropped 3 bases, with 11 bases sitting between them. For the CDR3, the DNA is TGTGCCAGCAGTTTCGTCAGGGCGGACACTGAAGCTTTCTTT. This codes for CASSFVRADTEAFF.

The rearrangement uses TRBV2 and TRBJ2-1; D tentatively reads TRBD1 or TRBD2 (5 bases each). CDR1 is SNHLY, CDR2 FYNNEI, per germline. Trimming pared 7 bases from V and 4 bases from J, leaving 14 bases between. CDR3 size: 14 residues. The CDR3 DNA follows: TGTGCCAGCATGGACCCCGGGGCGTACAATGAGCAGTTCTTC. This codes for CASMDPGAYNEQFF.

The sample holds a few counts of this clone. The chain employs TRBV7-2 and TRBJ2-7, with D perhaps TRBD2 (5 bases). V lost 2 bases, J lost 4 bases, and 15 bases lay in between. Germline V lookup: CDR1 SGHTA, CDR2 FQGNSA. The CDR3 totals 15 residues. The CDR3: CASSLHSGGLYEQYF. As DNA, the CDR3 is TGTGCCAGCAGCTTACACAGCGGAGGATTGTACGAGCAGTACTTC.

This clone was found a few times. This chain links TRBV7-9 with TRBJ2-1, with 7 positions matching TRBD2. CDR3 size: 14 residues. Looked up from germline, CDR1 is SEHNR and CDR2 is FQNEAQ (reference sequence). The junction had 3 bases not matched to a gene; V was cut back by 3 bases and J by 4 bases. The CDR3 reads CASSFAGEYNEQFF. The CDR3 bases are TGTGCCAGCAGCTTCGCGGGGGAGTACAATGAGCAGTTCTTC.

The chain recombines TRBV27 with TRBJ2-1; maybe TRBD1 (6 bases). CDR3 size: 16 residues. Germline V gene data show CDR1 as MNHEY and CDR2 as SMNVEV (reference sequence). V was pared by 6 bases and J by 0 bases, with 15 bases between. The CDR3 nucleotides are TGTGCCAGCAGCATACAGGGCCTGAGCTCCTACAATGAGCAGTTCTTC. Its translation: CASSIQGLSSYNEQFF.

The V and J genes are TRBV7-9 and TRBJ2-7, with D uncertain. Trimming removed 4 bases from V and 5 bases from J, with 15 bases in between. CDR3 length equals 14 residues. Germline lookup yields CDR1 SEHNR and CDR2 FQNEAQ (reference sequence). The chain's CDR3 is CASSSVRRPDEQYF. CDR3 in DNA: TGTGCCAGCAGCTCAGTCCGAAGACCGGACGAGCAGTACTTC.

The chain carries TRBV28 and TRBJ1-1; D remains unclear. The germline V gene encodes CDR1 MDHEN and CDR2 SYDVKM. This CDR3 has 15 amino acids. V was clipped by 1 base and J by 2 bases, with 11 bases between them. This CDR3 is CASSLLSGTNTEAFF. For the CDR3, the DNA is TGTGCCAGCAGTTTATTGTCAGGAACTAACACTGAAGCTTTCTTT. Using reference TRBV28 and TRBJ1-1 for the parts outside the CDR3, the full variable domain is DVKVTQSSRYLVKRTGEKVFLECVQDMDHENMFWYRQDPGLGLRLIYFSYDVKMKEKGDIPEGYSVSREKKERFSLILESASTNQTSMYLCASSLLSGTNTEAFFGQGTRLTVV.

The J gene is TRBJ2-7, the V gene TRBV5-4; D is ambiguous. This CDR3 has 16 residues. V shed 0 bases and J shed 7 bases, with 20 bases lying between them. CDR1 is SGHNT and CDR2 is YYREEE in the germline V gene (reference sequence). The CDR3 coding sequence is TGTGCCAGCAGCTTGGGCACATCGATCCCCTTTGGTGAGCAGTACTTC. Translation gives CASSLGTSIPFGEQYF. Supplemented by reference TRBV5-4 and TRBJ2-7, the full variable domain reads ETGVTQSPTHLIKTRGQQVTLRCSSQSGHNTVSWYQQALGQGPQFIFQYYREEENGRGNFPPRFSGLQFPNYSSELNVNALELDDSALYLCASSLGTSIPFGEQYFGPGTRLTVT.

The chain joins TRBV7-4 to TRBJ2-7; 7 bases align to TRBD1. This CDR3 contains 14 residues. V dropped 3 bases and J dropped 7; count of bases not matched to a gene: 9. Germline CDR1 SGHVT, CDR2 SQSDAQ. The CDR3 region has the DNA TGTGCCAGCAGCTTGGGACAGTACCTTCGTGAGCAGTACTTC. Amino acid sequence: CASSLGQYLREQYF.

The chain carries TRBV6-5 and TRBJ1-5; TRBD1 is a possible D gene (5 bases). The CDR3 is made up of 15 amino acids. The V end lost 6 bases, the J end lost 3 bases, and 15 bases lay between the germline ends. Per the germline V gene, CDR1 is MNHEY and CDR2 is SVGAGI. CDR3 amino acids: CASRRTVGDNQPQHF. The DNA for the CDR3 is TGTGCCAGCAGGCGGACCGTGGGGGACAATCAGCCCCAGCATTTT.

The chain couples TRBV7-9 to TRBJ1-2; D is uncertain. Between the trimmed V and J ends, which lost 5 bases and 0 bases, there was a span of 13 bases. The germline CDR1 and CDR2 sequences are SEHNR and FQNEAQ (reference sequence). The CDR3 runs to 15 residues. CDR3 region: CASSPSSFANYGYTF. CDR3 bases: TGTGCCAGCAGCCCGTCCTCGTTCGCTAACTATGGCTACACCTTC.

This clone was detected only a few times. The chain uses TRBV6-6 and TRBJ2-7, with D perhaps TRBD1 or TRBD2 (5 bases each). V dropped 6 bases and J dropped 3 bases, with 12 bases sitting between them. Germline V gene data show CDR1 as MNHNY and CDR2 as SVGAGI (reference sequence). The CDR3 totals 13 residues. Here the CDR3 reads CASRPIGGYEQYF. Written as DNA, the CDR3 is TGTGCCAGCAGACCTATTGGGGGCTACGAGCAGTACTTC.

V and J are TRBV27 and TRBJ1-3; 9 positions match TRBD1. Germline CDR1 and CDR2: MNHEY and SMNVEV (reference sequence). This CDR3 contains 15 residues. The V gene end was trimmed by 6 bases and the J gene end by 4 bases; junction bases not matched to a gene: 7. DNA for the CDR3: TGTGCCAGCAGGCCCGGGACAGGGTTCGGAAACACCATATATTTT. It yields the protein CASRPGTGFGNTIYF.

V usage is TRBV4-3 and J usage is TRBJ2-1; the match to TRBD1 covers 8 bases. Germline-derived CDR1 and CDR2 are LGHNA and YSLEER. Trimming took 4 bases from V and 0 from J; bases not matched to a gene: 2. The CDR3 runs to 15 residues. The CDR3 DNA is TGCGCCAGCAGCCTCGGGACAGGCTCCTACAATGAGCAGTTCTTC. This codes for CASSLGTGSYNEQFF.

About this clone itself: A much larger clone lies a single base off, so this may be a read error. The gene calls are TRBV6-4 and TRBJ2-2; D is undetermined. Germline lookup yields CDR1 MRHNA and CDR2 SNTAGT. The CDR3 is 13 amino acids. Trimming took off 2 bases at V and 3 bases at J, with 4 bases between the two ends. CDR3 loop: CASSDRDTGELFF. The CDR3 bases are TGTGCCAGCAGTGACAGGGACACCGGGGAGCTGTTTTTT.

The chain combines TRBV7-9 with TRBJ2-7, with TRBD2 matching 11 bases. Germline values: CDR1 SEHNR, CDR2 FQNEAQ (reference sequence). The CDR3 totals 14 residues. V trimming: 5 bases; J trimming: 3 bases; junction bases outside the gene matches: 3. The CDR3 DNA reads TGTGCCAGCAGCCCGACTAGCGGGATCTACGAGCAGTACTTC. Protein sequence: CASSPTSGIYEQYF.

This clone was detected a few times. The rearrangement joins TRBV11-2 to TRBJ2-1, with 7 bases lining up with TRBD1. Germline V gene sequence: CDR1 SGHAT, CDR2 FQNNGV. V shed 1 base, J shed 7 bases, and the junction held 7 bases outside the gene matches. This CDR3 contains 15 residues. CDR3 coding DNA: TGTGCCAGCAGCTTAGTCAGGGGGATTTTAAATGAGCAGTTCTTC. Its protein is CASSLVRGILNEQFF.

The J gene is TRBJ2-1, the V gene TRBV6-5, with D unresolved. Germline assignment: CDR1 MNHEY and CDR2 SVGAGI. This CDR3 comprises 14 residues. Trimming left V 4 bases short and J 6 bases short, with 13 bases between. CDR3 sequence (DNA): TGTGCCAGCAGTTCCCTCGGCAGGTCCAATGAGCAGTTCTTC. Translated: CASSSLGRSNEQFF.

The V call is TRBV7-9, the J call TRBJ2-7; TRBD1 matches 9 bases. The CDR3 has 16 residues. Germline loops: CDR1 SEHNR, CDR2 FQNEAQ (reference sequence). With V trimmed by 5 bases and J by 3 bases, 11 bases remained unmatched. The CDR3 region is CASSPWTGDFLYEQYF. The CDR3 nucleotides read TGTGCCAGCAGCCCGTGGACAGGGGACTTTCTCTACGAGCAGTACTTC.

This chain joins TRBV19 and TRBJ1-1; tentative D call: TRBD1 (5 bases). V shed 3 bases and J shed 4 bases, with 15 bases lying between them. The CDR3 extends over 15 amino acids. The germline V gene has CDR1 LNHDA and CDR2 SQIVND (reference sequence). The CDR3: CASSIHLGVGTEAFF. In DNA, the CDR3 is TGTGCCAGTAGTATCCACTTGGGGGTTGGCACTGAAGCTTTCTTT.

This clone was found a few times. Here the CDR3 reads CASSYAESNTEAFF. The CDR3 region has the DNA TGTGCCAGCAGTTACGCAGAATCGAACACTGAAGCTTTCTTT. The V gene is TRBV6-5, the J gene TRBJ1-1; D call uncertain. V was pared by 2 bases and J by 1 base, with 8 bases between. The CDR3 length is 14 residues. Per the germline V gene, CDR1 is MNHEY and CDR2 is SVGAGI.

This clone has just a few counts. This sequence joins TRBV27 and TRBJ2-7; 9 nucleotides agree with TRBD2. The CDR3 totals 15 residues. Germline V lookup: CDR1 MNHEY, CDR2 SMNVEV (reference sequence). Losses at the gene ends were 2 bases for V and 3 bases for J; bases not matched to a gene: 5. The CDR3 DNA sequence: TGTGCCAGCAGTTTACAGACTAGCGGCTTCTACGAGCAGTACTTC. Protein sequence: CASSLQTSGFYEQYF.

This chain links TRBV27 with TRBJ2-7; D is perhaps TRBD1 (6 bases). Trimming removed 4 bases from V and 3 bases from J, with 13 bases in between. From germline, CDR1 is MNHEY and CDR2 SMNVEV (reference sequence). The CDR3 totals 14 residues. CDR3 in DNA: TGTGCCAGCAGTTCAGGGGACACCTACTACGAGCAGTACTTC. Its translation is CASSSGDTYYEQYF.

A few counts support this clone. CDR3 sequence reads: CASSLSVYEQFF. Written as DNA, the CDR3 is TGTGCCAGCAGTTTATCGGTTTATGAGCAGTTCTTC. The J gene is TRBJ2-1, the V gene TRBV28; no clear D. V was trimmed by 1 base and J by 8 bases, leaving 6 bases between them. The CDR3 consists of 12 residues. Per the germline V gene, CDR1 is MDHEN and CDR2 is SYDVKM. Full variable domain (outside the CDR3, taken from reference TRBV28 and TRBJ2-1): DVKVTQSSRYLVKRTGEKVFLECVQDMDHENMFWYRQDPGLGLRLIYFSYDVKMKEKGDIPEGYSVSREKKERFSLILESASTNQTSMYLCASSLSVYEQFFGPGTRLTVL.

The chain recombines TRBV4-3 with TRBJ2-2, with D unresolved. Germline CDR1 and CDR2: LGHNA and YSLEER. Trimming pared 0 bases from V and 16 bases from J, leaving 15 bases between. The CDR3 spans 13 residues. CDR3 region: CASSQDSSRPPFF. The CDR3 coding sequence is TGCGCCAGCAGCCAAGATTCGAGTAGGCCTCCGTTTTTT.

A few counts support this clone. This chain connects TRBV10-1 to TRBJ1-1, with D unclear. Germline V gene sequence: CDR1 WNHNN, CDR2 SYGVQD (reference sequence). The CDR3 is 13 amino acids. Trimming took off 7 bases at V and 4 bases at J, with 13 bases between the two ends. In DNA, the CDR3 is TGCGCCAGCAATTCTAAACGGGCCACTGAAGCTTTCTTT. Translating it yields CASNSKRATEAFF.

The chain uses TRBV30 and TRBJ2-3; D is unresolved. This CDR3 contains 14 residues. The V end was cut by 1 base, the J end by 6 bases, with 14 bases between. CDR1 is GTSNPN and CDR2 is SVGIG in the germline V gene (reference sequence). CDR3 coding DNA: TGTGCCTGGAGTGGTGAGGCTGTTGGCGATACGCAGTATTTT. Its protein product is CAWSGEAVGDTQYF.

The chain is built from TRBV12-2 and TRBJ1-2. TRBV12-2 has pseudogene status. This CDR3 is built from 16 residues. Here the CDR3 reads CASRFVRPRKTYGYTF. CDR3 DNA sequence: TGTGCAAGTCGCTTCGTGAGGCCACGAAAGACCTATGGCTACACCTTC.